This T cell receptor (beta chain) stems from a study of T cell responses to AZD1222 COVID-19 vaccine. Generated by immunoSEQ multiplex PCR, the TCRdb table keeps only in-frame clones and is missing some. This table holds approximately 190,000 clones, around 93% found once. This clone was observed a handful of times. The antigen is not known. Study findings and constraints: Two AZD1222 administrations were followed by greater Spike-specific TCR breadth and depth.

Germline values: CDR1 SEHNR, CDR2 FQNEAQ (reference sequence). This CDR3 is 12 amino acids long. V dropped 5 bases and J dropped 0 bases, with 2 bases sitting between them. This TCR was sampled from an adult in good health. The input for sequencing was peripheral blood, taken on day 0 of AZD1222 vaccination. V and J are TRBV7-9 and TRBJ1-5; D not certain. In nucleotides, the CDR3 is TGTGCCAGCAGCATTAGCAATCAGCCCCAGCATTTT. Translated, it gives CASSISNQPQHF.